Below are 5 T cell receptor beta chains sequenced from a single sample in a study of PD-L1 blockade in urothelial cancer (dated by TCRdb to between 2016 and 2019). According to the study, the label for this sample's time point signals: peripheral blood 6 weeks after treatment start. Libraries were built with the immunoSEQ multiplex PCR assay. TCRdb took over this immuneACCESS table, retaining in-frame rearrangements with V and J assigned. Such tables are incomplete; in checked studies, under half of the missing clones stem from an unresolved V gene, and the remainder is unexplained. The sample data list tens of thousands of clones, and approximately 83% of these were observed just once. Clones ranked in the top ten supply roughly 10% of the sample. This specimen consisted of PBMCs, obtained around atezolizumab (anti-PD-L1) treatment. These receptors all stem from a man between 60 and 75 years old with urothelial cancer.

The CDR3 spells CSVVERAANEKLFF. The CDR3, as DNA: TGCAGCGTTGTCGAACGTGCGGCTAATGAAAAACTGTTTTTT. The V and J genes are TRBV29-1 and TRBJ1-4; D remains unclear. The CDR3 contains 14 residues. Germline CDR1 is SQVTM and CDR2 is ANQGSEA. Trimming took off 4 bases at V and 3 bases at J, with 12 bases between the two ends.

The chain joins TRBV5-5 to TRBJ2-1, with 15 nucleotides matching TRBD2. Germline lookup yields CDR1 SGHKS and CDR2 YYEKEE (reference sequence). V lost 4 bases to trimming and J lost 15 bases; unmatched junction nucleotides: 2. The CDR3 loop spans 12 amino acids. For the CDR3, the DNA is TGTGCCAGCAGCGTGGGACTAGCGGGGGGGTTCTTC. It encodes CASSVGLAGGFF.

As to this clone: Other DNA variants within this sample encode the same CDR3. The V and J genes are TRBV5-1 and TRBJ2-5; D may be TRBD1 (6 bases). The germline gives CDR1 SGHRS, CDR2 YFSETQ. With 0 bases removed from V and 2 bases from J, the gap between germline ends came to 8 bases. CDR3 length: 14 amino acids. Here the CDR3 reads CASSLGRGQETQYF. CDR3 coding DNA: TGCGCCAGCAGCTTGGGTAGGGGGCAAGAGACCCAGTACTTC. The entire variable domain, with the rest obtained from reference TRBV5-1 and TRBJ2-5, is as follows: KAGVTQTPRYLIKTRGQQVTLSCSPISGHRSVSWYQQTPGQGLQFLFEYFSETQRNKGNFPGRFSGRQFSNSRSEMNVSTLELGDSALYLCASSLGRGQETQYFGPGTRLLVL.

The rearrangement uses TRBV6-5 and TRBJ1-2; 9 bases line up with TRBD1. Germline V lookup: CDR1 MNHEY, CDR2 SVGAGI. The CDR3 has 15 residues. V was pared by 4 bases and J by 4 bases, with 7 bases of the junction left unmatched. CDR3 nucleotides: TGTGCCAGCAGTTTCCCGGGACAGGGAGTCTATGGCTACACCTTC. Translation gives CASSFPGQGVYGYTF.

This clone appeared once. This rearrangement joins TRBV27 to TRBJ2-5, with 8 bases that match TRBD2. The CDR3 spans 15 residues. V shed 1 base and J 2 bases; nucleotides not matched to a gene: 3. Germline values: CDR1 MNHEY, CDR2 SMNVEV (reference sequence). In nucleotides, the CDR3 is TGTGCCAGCAGTTTATTACGGGGGGGGCAAGAGACCCAGTACTTC. Amino acids: CASSLLRGGQETQYF.